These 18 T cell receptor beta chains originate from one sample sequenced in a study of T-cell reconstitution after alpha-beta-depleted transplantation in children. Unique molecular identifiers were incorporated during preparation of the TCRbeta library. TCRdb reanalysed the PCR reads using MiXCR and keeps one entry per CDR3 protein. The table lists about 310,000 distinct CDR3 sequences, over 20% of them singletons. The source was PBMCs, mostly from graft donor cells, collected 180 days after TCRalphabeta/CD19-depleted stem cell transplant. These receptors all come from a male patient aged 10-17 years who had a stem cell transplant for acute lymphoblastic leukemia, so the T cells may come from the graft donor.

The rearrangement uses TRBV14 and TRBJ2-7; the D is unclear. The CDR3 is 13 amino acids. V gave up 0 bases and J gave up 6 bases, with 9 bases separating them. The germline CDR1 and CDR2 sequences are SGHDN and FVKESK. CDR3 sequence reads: CASSQDRFGEQYF. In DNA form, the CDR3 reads TGTGCCAGCAGCCAAGATAGATTCGGCGAGCAGTACTTC.

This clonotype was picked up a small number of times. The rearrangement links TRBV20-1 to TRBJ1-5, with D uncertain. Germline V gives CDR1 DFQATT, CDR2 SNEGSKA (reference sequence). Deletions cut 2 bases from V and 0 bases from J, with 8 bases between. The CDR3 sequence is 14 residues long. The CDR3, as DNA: TGCAGTGCTAGACCGCCAGTTAGCAATCAGCCCCAGCATTTT. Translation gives CSARPPVSNQPQHF.

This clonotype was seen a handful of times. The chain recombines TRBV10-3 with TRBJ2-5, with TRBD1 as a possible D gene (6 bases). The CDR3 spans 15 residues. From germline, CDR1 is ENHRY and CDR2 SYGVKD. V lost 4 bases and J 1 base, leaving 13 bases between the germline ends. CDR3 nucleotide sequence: TGTGCCATCAGTGGCTCGACAGGAATCCAAGAGACCCAGTACTTC. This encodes CAISGSTGIQETQYF.

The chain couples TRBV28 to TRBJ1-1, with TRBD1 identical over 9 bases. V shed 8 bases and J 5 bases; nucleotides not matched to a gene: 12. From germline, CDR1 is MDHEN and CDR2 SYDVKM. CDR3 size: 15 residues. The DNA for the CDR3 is TGTGCCAGCGGCCGTCCGGACAGGGGAGTGACTGAAGCTTTCTTT. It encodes CASGRPDRGVTEAFF.

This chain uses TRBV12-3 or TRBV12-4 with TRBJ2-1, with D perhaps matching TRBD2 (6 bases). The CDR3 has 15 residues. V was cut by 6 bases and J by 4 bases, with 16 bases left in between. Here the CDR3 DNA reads TGTGCCAGCAGCCCCGGGACTCCAAATTACAATGAGCAGTTCTTC. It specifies CASSPGTPNYNEQFF.

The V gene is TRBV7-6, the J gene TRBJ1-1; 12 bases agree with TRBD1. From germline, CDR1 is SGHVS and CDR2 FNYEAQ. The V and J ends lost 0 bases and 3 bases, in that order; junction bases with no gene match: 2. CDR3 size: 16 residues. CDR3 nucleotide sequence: TGTGCCAGCAGCTTAGCCGGGGACAGGGGGCACACTGAAGCTTTCTTT. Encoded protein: CASSLAGDRGHTEAFF.

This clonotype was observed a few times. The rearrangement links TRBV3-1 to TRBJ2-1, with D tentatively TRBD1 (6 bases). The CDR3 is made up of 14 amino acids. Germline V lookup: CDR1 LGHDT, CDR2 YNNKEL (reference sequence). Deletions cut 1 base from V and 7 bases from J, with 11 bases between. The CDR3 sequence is CASSQAGVRNEQFF. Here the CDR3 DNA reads TGTGCCAGCAGCCAAGCAGGGGTCAGAAATGAGCAGTTCTTC.

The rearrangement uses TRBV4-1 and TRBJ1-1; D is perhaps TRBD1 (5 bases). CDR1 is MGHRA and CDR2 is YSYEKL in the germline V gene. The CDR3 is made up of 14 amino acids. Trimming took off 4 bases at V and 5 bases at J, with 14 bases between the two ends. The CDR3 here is CASSLREGRTEAFF. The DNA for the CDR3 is TGCGCCAGCAGCCTAAGGGAGGGGCGTACTGAAGCTTTCTTT.

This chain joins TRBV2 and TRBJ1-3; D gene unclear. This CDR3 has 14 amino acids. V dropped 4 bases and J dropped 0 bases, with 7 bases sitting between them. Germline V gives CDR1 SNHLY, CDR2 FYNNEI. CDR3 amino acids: CASSGDISGNTIYF. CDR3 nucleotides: TGTGCCAGCAGTGGGGATATCTCTGGAAACACCATATATTTT.

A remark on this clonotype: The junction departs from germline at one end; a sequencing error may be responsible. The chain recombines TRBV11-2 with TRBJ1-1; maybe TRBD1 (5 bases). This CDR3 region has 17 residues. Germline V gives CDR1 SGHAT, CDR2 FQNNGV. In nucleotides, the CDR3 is TGTACCAGCAGCTTAGGCCTGGGGACGCCCCCAGGACCTGAAGCTTTCTTT. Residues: CTSSLGLGTPPGPEAFF.

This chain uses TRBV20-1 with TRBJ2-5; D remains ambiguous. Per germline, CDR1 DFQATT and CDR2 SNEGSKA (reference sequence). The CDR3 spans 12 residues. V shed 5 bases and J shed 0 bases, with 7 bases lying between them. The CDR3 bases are TGCAGTGCTGGCCACAACCAAGAGACCCAGTACTTC. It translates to CSAGHNQETQYF.

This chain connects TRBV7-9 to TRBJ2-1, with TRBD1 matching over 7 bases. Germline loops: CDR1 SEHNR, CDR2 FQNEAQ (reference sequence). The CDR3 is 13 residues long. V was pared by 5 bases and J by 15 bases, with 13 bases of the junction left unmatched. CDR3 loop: CASSIRTGALSFF. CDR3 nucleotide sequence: TGTGCCAGCAGCATAAGAACAGGGGCCCTATCGTTCTTC. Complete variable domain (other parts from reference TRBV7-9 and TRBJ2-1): DTGVSQNPRHKITKRGQNVTFRCDPISEHNRLYWYRQTLGQGPEFLTYFQNEAQLEKSRLLSDRFSAERPKGSFSTLEIQRTEQGDSAMYLCASSIRTGALSFFGPGTRLTVL.

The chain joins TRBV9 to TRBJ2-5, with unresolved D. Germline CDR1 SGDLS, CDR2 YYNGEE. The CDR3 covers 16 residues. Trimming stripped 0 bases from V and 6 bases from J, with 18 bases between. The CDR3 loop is CASSVGGLTVGKTQYF. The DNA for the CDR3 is TGTGCCAGCAGCGTAGGTGGCCTTACTGTGGGGAAGACCCAGTACTTC.

The CDR3 nucleotides read TGTGCCAGCGGGATCCCGACAGGAAGGGGTAACCCCACCATATATTTT. It is translated as CASGIPTGRGNPTIYF. The chain employs TRBV27 and TRBJ1-3; tentative D call: TRBD1 (6 bases). In germline, CDR1 is MNHEY, CDR2 SMNVEV (reference sequence). CDR3 length: 16 amino acids. Trimming shortened V by 8 bases and J by 9 bases, and 26 bases separated the two germline ends.

The CDR3 coding sequence is TGTGCCAGCAACCTATTGGGGGGGACCCCGAACACTGAAGCTTTCTTT. Translating it yields CASNLLGGTPNTEAFF. V gene TRBV7-2 combines with J gene TRBJ1-1; maybe TRBD1 (5 bases). Trimming pared 7 bases from V and 1 base from J, leaving 19 bases between. The CDR3 length is 16 residues. Germline assignment: CDR1 SGHTA and CDR2 FQGNSA.

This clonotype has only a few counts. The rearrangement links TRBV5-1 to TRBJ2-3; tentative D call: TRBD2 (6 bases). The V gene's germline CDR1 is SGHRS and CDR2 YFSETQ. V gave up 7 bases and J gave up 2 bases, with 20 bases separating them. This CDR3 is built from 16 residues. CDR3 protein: CASEGLASDTTDTQYF. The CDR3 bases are TGCGCCAGCGAGGGGCTAGCGTCGGATACCACAGATACGCAGTATTTT. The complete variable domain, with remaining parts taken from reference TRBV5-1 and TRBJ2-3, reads KAGVTQTPRYLIKTRGQQVTLSCSPISGHRSVSWYQQTPGQGLQFLFEYFSETQRNKGNFPGRFSGRQFSNSRSEMNVSTLELGDSALYLCASEGLASDTTDTQYFGPGTRLTVL.

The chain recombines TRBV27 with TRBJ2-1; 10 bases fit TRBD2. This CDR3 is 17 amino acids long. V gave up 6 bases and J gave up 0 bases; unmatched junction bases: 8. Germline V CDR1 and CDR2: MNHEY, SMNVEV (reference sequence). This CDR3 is CASSAILAGSSYNEQFF. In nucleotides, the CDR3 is TGTGCCAGCAGCGCTATACTAGCGGGGAGCTCCTACAATGAGCAGTTCTTC.

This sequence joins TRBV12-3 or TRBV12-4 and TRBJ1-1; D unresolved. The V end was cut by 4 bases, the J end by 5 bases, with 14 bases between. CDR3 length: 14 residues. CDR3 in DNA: TGTGCCAGCAGTTACCCGGTGGTGGGGACTGAAGCTTTCTTT. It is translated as CASSYPVVGTEAFF.